This T cell receptor (beta chain) derives from a study of cytomegalovirus exposure and HLA in healthy donors. Study-wide points: Confirmation in vitro established that three CMV-associated chains were specific for CMV antigens. The sole available immune exposure information was CMV serostatus. In a later analysis, compared with equally common non-associated chains, HLA-associated beta chains were more expanded.

PCR involved 60 Vbeta and 13 Jbeta primers. As handled by the study authors: A follow-up analysis tallied tens of millions of unique TCR beta chains, some 9.9 million shared. Sequenced by immunoSEQ multiplex PCR; TCRdb stores in-frame clones only, minus some. D and trimming come from the DNA, and the V and J calls and clone size come from that table. This sample yields 120,000 to 150,000 clones, of which around 84% are seen a single time; over 2.5% belongs to the top ten. About this clone itself: Its antigen is as yet unknown.

Germline CDR1 reads SGHNT; CDR2 reads YENEEA. This CDR3 is 16 amino acids long. Losses at the gene ends were 1 base for V and 7 bases for J; bases not matched to a gene: 11. This chain joins TRBV11-3 and TRBJ2-5, with 8 bases lining up with TRBD1. Material for sequencing was PBMCs. The receptor was isolated from a man aged 35 to 55 in good health and CMV-seropositive. The CDR3 DNA reads as TGTGCCAGCAGCTTAGGGCGCGGGACAGGTTATTTGACCCAGTACTTC. Its translation: CASSLGRGTGYLTQYF. The whole variable domain, remainder taken from reference TRBV11-3 and TRBJ2-5, is EAGVVQSPRYKIIEKKQPVAFWCNPISGHNTLYWYLQNLGQGPELLIRYENEEAVDDSQLPKDRFSAERLKGVDSTLKIQPAELGDSAVYLCASSLGRGTGYLTQYFGPGTRLLVL.